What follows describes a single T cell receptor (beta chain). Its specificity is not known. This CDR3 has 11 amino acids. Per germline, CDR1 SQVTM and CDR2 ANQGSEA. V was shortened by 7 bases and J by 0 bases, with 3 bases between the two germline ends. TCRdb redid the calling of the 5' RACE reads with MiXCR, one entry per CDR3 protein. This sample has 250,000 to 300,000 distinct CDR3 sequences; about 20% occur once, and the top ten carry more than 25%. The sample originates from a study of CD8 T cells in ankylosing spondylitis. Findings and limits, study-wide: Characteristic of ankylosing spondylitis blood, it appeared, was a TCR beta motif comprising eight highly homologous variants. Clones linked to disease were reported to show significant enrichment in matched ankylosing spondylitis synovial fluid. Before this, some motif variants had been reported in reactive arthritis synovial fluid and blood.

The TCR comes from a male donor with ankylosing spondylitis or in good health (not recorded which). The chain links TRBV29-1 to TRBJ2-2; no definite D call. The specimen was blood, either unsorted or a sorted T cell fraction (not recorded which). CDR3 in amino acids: CSASNTGELFF. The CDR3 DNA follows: TGCAGCGCCTCGAACACCGGGGAGCTGTTTTTT.